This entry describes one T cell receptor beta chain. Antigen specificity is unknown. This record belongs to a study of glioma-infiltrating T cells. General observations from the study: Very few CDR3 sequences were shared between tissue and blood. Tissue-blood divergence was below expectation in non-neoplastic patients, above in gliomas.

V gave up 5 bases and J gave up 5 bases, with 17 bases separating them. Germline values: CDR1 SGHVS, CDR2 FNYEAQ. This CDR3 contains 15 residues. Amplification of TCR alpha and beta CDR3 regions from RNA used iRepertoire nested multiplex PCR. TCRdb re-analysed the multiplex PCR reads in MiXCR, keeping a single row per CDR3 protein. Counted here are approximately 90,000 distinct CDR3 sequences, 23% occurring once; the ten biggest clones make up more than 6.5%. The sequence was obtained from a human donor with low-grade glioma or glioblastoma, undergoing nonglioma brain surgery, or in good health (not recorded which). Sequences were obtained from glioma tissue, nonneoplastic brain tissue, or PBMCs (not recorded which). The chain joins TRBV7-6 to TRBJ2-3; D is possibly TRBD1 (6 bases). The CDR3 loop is CASSLAWGPVDTQYF. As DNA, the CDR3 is TGTGCCAGCAGCCTTGCCTGGGGGCCGGTAGATACGCAGTATTTT.